Below, one T cell receptor (beta chain) is given with its context. Its antigen remains unknown. Unique molecular identifiers were carried by the TCR beta cDNA libraries. TCRdb re-called the PCR reads through MiXCR, storing one row per CDR3 protein. The table includes fewer than 850,000 distinct CDR3 sequences, roughly 27% detected once. The CDR3 spans 13 residues. Per the germline V gene, CDR1 is SGHTA and CDR2 is FQGNSA. With 5 bases removed from V and 6 bases from J, the gap between germline ends came to 11 bases. The data were taken from a study of post-analysis software for immune sequencing data. Study findings and constraints: Patients used about 5 TRBV segments, including TRBV5-6, TRBV5-1 and TRBV20-1, more often than controls. Normalized Chao1 diversity was significantly lower in multiple sclerosis patients than in controls.

J is TRBJ1-5 and V is TRBV7-2; D gene ambiguous. The clonotype comes from a girl aged 5 to 17 with multiple sclerosis. Source material: blood. This chain's CDR3 is CASSIGKSQPQHF. CDR3 nucleotides: TGTGCCAGCAGCATAGGAAAGAGTCAGCCCCAGCATTTT.